Following are 12 T cell receptor beta chains from one sample sequenced in a study of T-cell memory formation after mild COVID-19. TCRdb redid the calling of the 5' RACE reads with MiXCR, one entry per CDR3 protein. The sample lists roughly 240,000 distinct CDR3 sequences, around 15% occurring once. What was sequenced was PBMCs or a T cell subset sorted from them (not recorded which). The receptors come from a man in his late teens or twenties who had mild COVID-19 (a few samples of this study predate the infection). Cell type and time point are not known.

The V call is TRBV7-3, the J call TRBJ1-2; no clear D gene. Germline-derived CDR1 and CDR2 are SGHTA and FQGTGA. Deletions cut 3 bases from V and 4 bases from J, with 9 bases between. The length of the CDR3 is 13 residues. The CDR3 DNA is TGTGCCAGCAGCTTTTTCGTCGGCTATGGCTACACCTTC. Encoded protein: CASSFFVGYGYTF.

This clonotype was found once. The chain links TRBV5-4 to TRBJ2-5, with D tentatively TRBD1 (6 bases). The CDR3 is 14 amino acids. Germline assignment: CDR1 SGHNT and CDR2 YYREEE (reference sequence). Trimming removed 3 bases from V and 1 base from J, with 10 bases in between. The CDR3 nucleotides read TGTGCCAGCAGCTCCCAGACAGGCCAAGAGACCCAGTACTTC. Protein product: CASSSQTGQETQYF.

This clonotype showed up just a few times. This rearrangement joins TRBV7-2 to TRBJ1-1, with 9 bases matching TRBD1. The CDR3 loop spans 15 amino acids. J lost 4 bases, V lost 4 bases, and 7 bases had no gene match. Germline CDR1 reads SGHTA; CDR2 reads FQGNSA. The CDR3 coding sequence is TGTGCCAGCAGCTCACAGGGGGCTGTCGGCACTGAAGCTTTCTTT. It encodes CASSSQGAVGTEAFF. Full variable domain (outside the CDR3, taken from reference TRBV7-2 and TRBJ1-1): GAGVSQSPSNKVTEKGKDVELRCDPISGHTALYWYRQSLGQGLEFLIYFQGNSAPDKSGLPSDRFSAERTGGSVSTLTIQRTQQEDSAVYLCASSSQGAVGTEAFFGQGTRLTVV.

V and J are TRBV20-1 and TRBJ2-3, with D unclear. CDR1 is DFQATT and CDR2 is SNEGSKA in the germline V gene (reference sequence). Trimming pared 3 bases from V and 6 bases from J, leaving 22 bases between. The CDR3 runs to 16 residues. Here the CDR3 reads CSARPPGLEASDTQYF. In DNA form, the CDR3 reads TGCAGTGCTAGGCCTCCCGGCTTAGAAGCCTCCGATACGCAGTATTTT.

This clonotype appeared a few times. The chain joins TRBV5-1 to TRBJ2-5; 10 nucleotides line up with TRBD1. The CDR3 runs 14 residues. Germline lookup yields CDR1 SGHRS and CDR2 YFSETQ. V shed 5 bases, J shed 4 bases, and the junction held 5 bases outside the gene matches. The DNA of the CDR3 is TGCGCCAGCAGACCCGGGACAGGGGCAGAGACCCAGTACTTC. Protein product: CASRPGTGAETQYF.

V is TRBV6-2 or TRBV6-3 and J is TRBJ2-1; 7 positions agree with TRBD1. V lost 6 bases to trimming and J lost 9 bases; unmatched junction nucleotides: 5. The CDR3 is made up of 12 amino acids. Germline CDR1 and CDR2: MNHEY and SVGEGT. The CDR3 region has the DNA TGTGCCAGCAGCAGAACAGGGGCTGAGCAGTTCTTC. This sequence encodes CASSRTGAEQFF.

This clonotype was detected a few times. The chain uses TRBV4-1 and TRBJ2-5; no clear D. Per germline, CDR1 MGHRA and CDR2 YSYEKL. The CDR3 loop spans 15 amino acids. The V end lost 0 bases, the J end lost 1 base, and 9 bases lay between the germline ends. CDR3 DNA sequence: TGCGCCAGCAGCCAAGACGTGGCGCCCCAAGAGACCCAGTACTTC. Encoded protein: CASSQDVAPQETQYF.

This clonotype appeared many times. V is TRBV29-1 and J is TRBJ2-7, with 9 bases that match TRBD1. The CDR3 runs to 15 residues. Germline CDR1 SQVTM, CDR2 ANQGSEA. With V trimmed by 3 bases and J by 1 base, 7 bases remained unmatched. CDR3 sequence reads: CSVEPAGTGSYEQYF. The CDR3 DNA reads TGCAGCGTTGAGCCTGCCGGGACAGGGTCCTACGAGCAGTACTTC.

This clonotype has a handful of counts. The germline gene is not matched at one end of the junction; a read error may be the cause. The chain has TRBV4-2 and TRBJ1-1, with D possibly being TRBD1 (6 bases). The germline CDR1 and CDR2 sequences are LGHNA and YNFKEQ. The CDR3 spans 13 residues. Here the CDR3 DNA reads TGTGCCAGCAGCCAAGGGACAGTCTGGGGGTCCCTCTTT. This gives the protein CASSQGTVWGSLF.

This clonotype was observed a handful of times. The J gene is TRBJ1-3, the V gene TRBV20-1, with D possibly TRBD1 on 6 matching bases. V shed 6 bases and J shed 5 bases, with 11 bases lying between them. The CDR3 is 12 amino acids. Per germline, CDR1 DFQATT and CDR2 SNEGSKA (reference sequence). The CDR3 sequence: CSAAQGRNTIYF. The CDR3, as DNA: TGCAGTGCCGCACAGGGAAGAAACACCATATATTTT.

The CDR3 nucleotides are TGTGCCAGCAGCACCCCACGGAGCGGGGGGGCGTTAGATACGCAGTATTTT. It is translated as CASSTPRSGGALDTQYF. The chain is built from TRBV9 and TRBJ2-3; 10 bases match TRBD2. V shed 4 bases, J shed 5 bases, and the junction held 13 bases outside the gene matches. In germline, CDR1 is SGDLS, CDR2 YYNGEE. The CDR3 is 17 amino acids. Full variable domain (missing parts from reference TRBV9 and TRBJ2-3): DSGVTQTPKHLITATGQRVTLRCSPRSGDLSVYWYQQSLDQGLQFLIQYYNGEERAKGNILERFSAQQFPDLHSELNLSSLELGDSALYFCASSTPRSGGALDTQYFGPGTRLTVL.

This chain uses TRBV11-2 with TRBJ2-7; D might be TRBD1 or TRBD2, each matching 5 bases. Germline CDR1 is SGHAT and CDR2 is FQNNGV. The CDR3 length is 15 residues. Between the trimmed V and J ends, which lost 2 bases and 1 base, there was a span of 12 bases. CDR3: CASSLRGQGSYEQYV. CDR3 DNA: TGTGCCAGCAGCTTACGGGGCCAGGGTTCCTACGAGCAGTACGTC.